This T cell receptor (beta chain) was sequenced in a study of blood T cell repertoires in COVID-19. Turning to the study itself: Material from acute and convalescent COVID-19 was sourced from the United States, Italy and Spain.

V lost 6 bases, J lost 1 base, and 2 bases stayed unmatched. Germline assignment: CDR1 MNHEY and CDR2 SVGAGI. CDR3 length: 14 residues. Libraries were prepared by immunoSEQ multiplex PCR; TCRdb keeps only in-frame clonotypes and omits some of them. The sample yields around 60,000 clones, around 89% seen once. This sequence joins TRBV6-5 and TRBJ2-1; TRBD1 matches at 8 bases. The receptor's source is an older woman with COVID-19, enrolled during active disease. The sequencing sample was made of peripheral blood. CDR3 coding DNA: TGTGCCAGCAGGCACAGGGGGTCCTACAATGAGCAGTTCTTC. It codes for CASRHRGSYNEQFF.